The 21 T cell receptor beta chains in this list originate from one sample, sequenced in a study of shared clonotypes between healthy human individuals. Libraries were prepared by immunoSEQ multiplex PCR; TCRdb keeps only in-frame clonotypes and omits some of them. Of millions of clones listed, about 92% are singletons. It was CD45RO-negative cells, positively selected for CCR7, that made up naive CD8 cells, with terminally differentiated effector memory CD45RA+ cells excluded. Sample: naive CD8+ T cells from PBMCs. These TCRs come from a man aged 18 to 29 in good health. Some clones in this sample may be carry-over from other donors' samples.

The chain recombines TRBV6-1 with TRBJ1-1; D is possibly TRBD1 (6 bases). V lost 8 bases and J lost 3, with 19 bases in between. The CDR3 length is 15 residues. Germline assignment: CDR1 MNHNS and CDR2 SASEGT. The CDR3 DNA reads TGTGCCAGCGATCATTTCTTCAGGGGCTACACTGAAGCTTTCTTT. It specifies CASDHFFRGYTEAFF.

The chain has TRBV9 and TRBJ2-2; D tentatively reads TRBD1 or TRBD2 (6 bases each). Germline values: CDR1 SGDLS, CDR2 YYNGEE. The V gene lost 1 base and the J gene lost 5 bases, with 9 bases spanning the gap. The CDR3 is 14 amino acids. CDR3 sequence reads: CASSVQGRTGELFF. The CDR3 bases are TGTGCCAGCAGCGTACAGGGGAGGACCGGGGAGCTGTTTTTT.

The V call is TRBV4-2, the J call TRBJ1-1, with unresolved D. CDR3 length equals 15 residues. The germline V gene has CDR1 LGHNA and CDR2 YNFKEQ. V was cut by 2 bases and J by 2 bases, with 12 bases left in between. This CDR3 reads CASSQSRGANTEAFF. The CDR3 nucleotides are TGTGCCAGCAGCCAATCTCGGGGAGCTAACACTGAAGCTTTCTTT.

This sequence joins TRBV4-1 and TRBJ2-1, with TRBD2 as a possible D gene (5 bases). V lost 1 base, J lost 7 bases, and 11 bases lay in between. This CDR3 region has 14 residues. Germline V CDR1 and CDR2: MGHRA, YSYEKL. The CDR3 region is CASSQAASWNEQFF. CDR3 DNA sequence: TGCGCCAGCAGCCAAGCTGCTAGCTGGAATGAGCAGTTCTTC.

The rearrangement uses TRBV9 and TRBJ1-2, with TRBD1 identical over 7 bases. This CDR3 is 16 amino acids long. In germline, CDR1 is SGDLS, CDR2 YYNGEE. Trimming removed 3 bases from V and 2 bases from J; junction bases left unmatched: 10. Written as DNA, the CDR3 is TGTGCCAGCAGCGGCCGGGACAGCCCGAGCAACTATGGCTACACCTTC. Protein product: CASSGRDSPSNYGYTF.

V and J are TRBV7-9 and TRBJ1-2; tentative D call: TRBD1 (6 bases). V dropped 0 bases and J dropped 0 bases, with 11 bases sitting between them. This CDR3 comprises 16 residues. Germline values: CDR1 SEHNR, CDR2 FQNEAQ (reference sequence). The CDR3: CASSLAGQQSNYGYTF. The CDR3 nucleotides are TGTGCCAGCAGCTTAGCAGGACAGCAATCTAACTATGGCTACACCTTC.

V and J are TRBV25-1 and TRBJ2-1; D is tentatively TRBD1 or TRBD2 (5 bases each). This CDR3 contains 17 residues. The V end lost 5 bases, the J end lost 3 bases, and 20 bases lay between the germline ends. Germline CDR1 is MGHDK and CDR2 is SYGVNS. The CDR3 spells CASSTPRQGTVYNEQFF. The CDR3 DNA is TGTGCCAGCAGTACCCCCCGCCAAGGGACGGTCTACAATGAGCAGTTCTTC.

In regard to this clone: The sample contains more than one DNA sequence encoding this CDR3. This sequence joins TRBV11-2 and TRBJ2-1; D may correspond to TRBD1 or TRBD2 (5 bases each). The germline V gene encodes CDR1 SGHAT and CDR2 FQNNGV. The V end was cut by 1 base, the J end by 0 bases, with 10 bases between. This CDR3 has 16 amino acids. The CDR3 DNA reads TGTGCCAGCAGCTTAGGGGGGTTGAGCTCCTACAATGAGCAGTTCTTC. It specifies CASSLGGLSSYNEQFF.

The V and J genes are TRBV10-2 and TRBJ1-2; 9 nucleotides match TRBD1. This CDR3 spans 14 amino acids. Germline V gene sequence: CDR1 WSHSY, CDR2 SAAADI. V trimming: 7 bases; J trimming: 3 bases; junction bases outside the gene matches: 6. CDR3 DNA: TGCGCCAGCACCCCACGGACAGGGGACTATGGCTACACCTTC. This translates into CASTPRTGDYGYTF.

As DNA, the CDR3 is TGTGCCAGTAGTACCGGGACAGGCAAAATTCAGCCCCAGCATTTT. Encoded protein: CASSTGTGKIQPQHF. V and J are TRBV19 and TRBJ1-5, with 8 bases fitting TRBD1. The CDR3 contains 15 residues. Germline CDR1 and CDR2: LNHDA and SQIVND (reference sequence). V lost 4 bases, J lost 6 bases, and 8 bases stayed unmatched.

The chain combines TRBV5-8 with TRBJ1-5; D not resolved. Looked up from germline, CDR1 is SGHTS and CDR2 is YDEGEE. Trimming removed 4 bases at V and 2 bases at J, with 10 bases between. The CDR3 length is 14 residues. The DNA for the CDR3 is TGTGCCAGCAGCCCTGACCCTGGCAATCAGCCCCAGCATTTT. Its translation is CASSPDPGNQPQHF.

This chain links TRBV29-1 with TRBJ2-3; TRBD1 or TRBD2 may be the D gene (6 bases each). CDR3 size: 13 residues. The V and J ends lost 8 bases and 4 bases respectively, with 16 bases between them. Per the germline V gene, CDR1 is SQVTM and CDR2 is ANQGSEA. The CDR3 coding sequence is TGCAGCTCTCCTGGGGGGCGCCCAGATACGCAGTATTTT. Residues: CSSPGGRPDTQYF.

This chain joins TRBV29-1 and TRBJ2-1; D is unclear. The V gene's germline CDR1 is SQVTM and CDR2 ANQGSEA. The CDR3 extends over 11 amino acids. Between the trimmed V and J ends, which lost 3 bases and 4 bases, there was a span of 4 bases. The CDR3 coding sequence is TGCAGCGTTGACCATTACAATGAGCAGTTCTTC. It translates to CSVDHYNEQFF.

The chain has TRBV27 and TRBJ2-1, with 7 positions matching TRBD2. The trim removed 2 bases at V and 4 bases at J, leaving 11 bases unmatched. Germline CDR1 MNHEY, CDR2 SMNVEV (reference sequence). This CDR3 has 17 residues. The chain's CDR3 is CASSLHRGTTPYNEQFF. CDR3 nucleotide sequence: TGTGCCAGCAGTTTACACCGGGGGACTACCCCGTACAATGAGCAGTTCTTC.

V and J are TRBV14 and TRBJ2-5; possible D gene TRBD1, 7 bases. Germline V gene lookup returns CDR1 SGHDN and CDR2 FVKESK. This CDR3 spans 16 amino acids. Trimming shortened V by 0 bases and J by 3 bases, and 14 bases separated the two germline ends. In nucleotides, the CDR3 is TGTGCCAGCAGCCAAGAACGGGGGACAGCTAAAGAGACCCAGTACTTC. Protein product: CASSQERGTAKETQYF.

V and J are TRBV30 and TRBJ2-1; TRBD2 matches 7 bases. Germline V lookup: CDR1 GTSNPN, CDR2 SVGIG (reference sequence). The CDR3 loop spans 13 amino acids. V shed 8 bases and J 5 bases; nucleotides not matched to a gene: 9. The CDR3 sequence is CALAALVNNEQFF. In DNA, the CDR3 is TGTGCCCTAGCGGCTTTGGTTAACAATGAGCAGTTCTTC.

This clone was seen a single time. V and J are TRBV7-2 and TRBJ1-2; D may be TRBD1 (6 bases). Trimming took off 5 bases at V and 8 bases at J, with 15 bases between the two ends. Looked up from germline, CDR1 is SGHTA and CDR2 is FQGNSA. The CDR3 is 13 residues long. The DNA for the CDR3 is TGTGCCAGCAGCCTCTTGGGGGCGCGGGGCTACACCTTC. Its translation is CASSLLGARGYTF.

The chain is built from TRBV7-2 and TRBJ2-2; 7 nucleotides match TRBD1. The V gene's germline CDR1 is SGHTA and CDR2 FQGNSA. CDR3 size: 17 residues. The V gene end was trimmed by 5 bases and the J gene end by 0 bases; junction bases not matched to a gene: 9. This chain's CDR3 is CASSPIPGTANTGELFF. In DNA, the CDR3 is TGTGCCAGCAGCCCGATCCCCGGGACAGCGAACACCGGGGAGCTGTTTTTT.

This sequence joins TRBV7-9 and TRBJ2-7, with 7 bases lining up with TRBD1. V trimming: 5 bases; J trimming: 0 bases; junction bases outside the gene matches: 4. CDR1 is SEHNR, CDR2 FQNEAQ, per germline (reference sequence). The CDR3 sequence is 14 residues long. DNA for the CDR3: TGTGCCAGCAGCGCCCCAGGGGGCTCCTACGAGCAGTACTTC. Protein sequence: CASSAPGGSYEQYF.

Worth noting for this clone: Other nucleotide sequences from this sample produce the same CDR3. This chain links TRBV27 with TRBJ2-7, with 8 bases fitting TRBD1. Germline lookup yields CDR1 MNHEY and CDR2 SMNVEV (reference sequence). The CDR3 runs 16 residues. Trimming took 3 bases from V and 4 from J; bases not matched to a gene: 11. The CDR3 is CASSFADGQGPYEQYF. In DNA form, the CDR3 reads TGTGCCAGCAGTTTCGCAGATGGACAGGGCCCATACGAGCAGTACTTC.

The CDR3 nucleotides read TGTGCCATCAGTGAAAGCTTACAGGAATCTCTTGGCTACACCTTC. The encoded protein is CAISESLQESLGYTF. This sequence joins TRBV10-3 and TRBJ1-2; maybe TRBD1 (5 bases). Germline V lookup: CDR1 ENHRY, CDR2 SYGVKD. V was pared by 3 bases and J by 7 bases, with 18 bases between. This CDR3 has 15 amino acids.